This T cell receptor (beta chain) was identified during a study of tumor and adjacent non-tumor tissue in lung cancer. The template was RNA from unsorted bulk tissue. More than 3 cm separated this lung sample from the edge of the tumor. Chemotherapy-naive patients with new lung cancer underwent thoracic surgery in China, August–late 2014. A modified ARM-PCR protocol with three rounds of nested PCR amplified TCRbeta. TCRdb passed the multiplex PCR reads through MiXCR, listing each CDR3 protein once. The sample includes about 98,000 distinct CDR3 sequences, approximately 80% seen only once; the top ten take about 30%. The clonotype comes from a man aged 60 to 69 with small cell lung cancer. Sequencing was done on a sample of distant non-tumor lung tissue.

The DNA of the CDR3 is TGTGCCAGCAGTTTGTTTAAAACCGAACAGTACGTC. This gives the protein CASSLFKTEQYV. V and J are TRBV28 and TRBJ2-7, with unresolved D. The ends were cut back, 3 bases at V and 10 bases at J, with 13 bases in the middle. This CDR3 contains 12 residues. Germline V gene sequence: CDR1 MDHEN, CDR2 SYDVKM.